The subject of this entry is one T cell receptor beta chain. Per the authors' pipeline: Quantification of nucleated cells was approximated via reference gene primer amplification. Measured with immunoSEQ multiplex PCR; TCRdb has only the in-frame clones, and not every one. That table gives V, J and clone size, and the DNA gave D and trimming. The sample holds more than 150,000 clones, about 88% seen once. This record comes from a study of blood T cell repertoires in COVID-19. Study-wide context: Samples representing acute and convalescent COVID-19 were sourced from the United States, Italy and Spain. Sources were T cells, B-cell-depleted T cells, or PBMCs; the material itself was cDNA or gDNA.

Sequenced sample: peripheral blood. The source of this sequence is a man aged 65 to 79 with active or convalescent COVID-19.

The CDR3 coding sequence is TGTGCCAGCAGTCAGATAGGGGCGCGTGAGCAGTACTTC. It encodes CASSQIGAREQYF. The chain employs TRBV28 and TRBJ2-7; possibly TRBD1 for D (5 bases). From germline, CDR1 is MDHEN and CDR2 SYDVKM. The V gene lost 5 bases and the J gene lost 7 bases, with 15 bases spanning the gap. This CDR3 comprises 13 residues.